The 3 T cell receptor beta chains below were found in one sample sequenced in a study of blood T cell repertoires in COVID-19. Produced via immunoSEQ multiplex PCR; TCRdb's table is partial and in-frame only. Among a few hundred thousand clones listed, about 84% were seen once. Sequenced sample: peripheral blood. These receptors were obtained from a human donor in a cohort sampled during active COVID-19.

The chain joins TRBV19 to TRBJ2-1; 8 bases line up with TRBD2. CDR3 size: 11 residues. Trimming at V came to 6 bases and at J to 15 bases, leaving 7 bases not matched to a gene. Germline-derived CDR1 and CDR2 are LNHDA and SQIVND (reference sequence). CDR3 protein: CASRGGLDPFF. CDR3 DNA sequence: TGTGCCAGTAGGGGGGGACTAGATCCGTTCTTC.

The chain is built from TRBV11-2 and TRBJ2-5, with TRBD2 identical over 10 bases. The CDR3 spans 17 residues. With 3 bases clipped from V and 5 bases from J, the junction kept 12 bases outside the gene matches. CDR1 and CDR2 from the germline V gene are SGHAT and FQNNGV. The CDR3 loop reads CASSFNPSGSGGETQYF. The CDR3 coding sequence is TGTGCCAGCAGCTTCAACCCTAGCGGGAGCGGCGGGGAGACCCAGTACTTC.

The chain combines TRBV6-5 with TRBJ1-5, with 7 positions matching TRBD1. The V segment lost 6 bases and the J segment 1 base; nucleotides outside the gene matches: 6. CDR3 length: 15 residues. Germline CDR1 reads MNHEY; CDR2 reads SVGAGI. CDR3 DNA: TGTGCCAGCAGCCTGGACAGGAGGAGCAATCAGCCCCAGCATTTT. Amino acids: CASSLDRRSNQPQHF.